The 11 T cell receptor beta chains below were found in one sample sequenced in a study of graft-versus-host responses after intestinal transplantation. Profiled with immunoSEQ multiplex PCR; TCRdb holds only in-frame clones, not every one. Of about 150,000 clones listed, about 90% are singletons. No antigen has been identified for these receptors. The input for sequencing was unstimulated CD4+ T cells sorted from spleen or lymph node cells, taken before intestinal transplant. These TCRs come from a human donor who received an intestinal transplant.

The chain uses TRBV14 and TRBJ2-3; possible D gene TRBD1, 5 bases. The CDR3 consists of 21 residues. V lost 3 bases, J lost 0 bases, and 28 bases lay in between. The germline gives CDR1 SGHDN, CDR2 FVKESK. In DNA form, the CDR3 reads TGTGCCAGCAGCCACCCGAAGGGGTCTCGCGCCGTCCCGCTAAGCACAGATACGCAGTATTTT. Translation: CASSHPKGSRAVPLSTDTQYF. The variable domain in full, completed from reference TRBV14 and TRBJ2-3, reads EAGVTQFPSHSVIEKGQTVTLRCDPISGHDNLYWYRRVMGKEIKFLLHFVKESKQDESGMPNNRFLAERTGGTYSTLKVQPAELEDSGVYFCASSHPKGSRAVPLSTDTQYFGPGTRLTVL.

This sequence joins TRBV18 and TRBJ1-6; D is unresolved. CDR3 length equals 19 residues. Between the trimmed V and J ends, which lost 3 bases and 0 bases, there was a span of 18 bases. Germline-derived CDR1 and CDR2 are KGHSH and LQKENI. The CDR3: CASSPQFRTLSSYNSPLHF. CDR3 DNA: TGTGCCAGCTCACCGCAATTCCGGACCTTAAGCTCCTATAATTCACCCCTCCACTTT.

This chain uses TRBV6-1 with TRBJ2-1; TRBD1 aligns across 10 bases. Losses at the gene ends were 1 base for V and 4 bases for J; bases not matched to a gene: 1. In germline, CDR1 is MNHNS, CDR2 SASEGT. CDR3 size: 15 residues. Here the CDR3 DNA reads TGTGCCAGCAGTGAAGAGGGACAGGGGTACAATGAGCAGTTCTTC. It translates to CASSEEGQGYNEQFF.

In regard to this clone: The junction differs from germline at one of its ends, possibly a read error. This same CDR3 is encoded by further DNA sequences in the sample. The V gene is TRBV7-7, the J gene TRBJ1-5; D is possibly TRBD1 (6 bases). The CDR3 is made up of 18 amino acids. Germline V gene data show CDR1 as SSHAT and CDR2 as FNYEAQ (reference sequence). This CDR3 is CASSLAGRGAGGNQPQHF. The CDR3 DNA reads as TGTGCTAGCAGCTTAGCGGGTCGGGGGGCGGGTGGCAATCAGCCCCAGCATTTT.

CDR3 sequence reads: CASSRDGPGRGYTF. The CDR3 DNA reads as TGTGCCAGCAGCCGGGACGGACCTGGGAGGGGCTACACCTTC. The chain links TRBV5-5 to TRBJ1-2, with D perhaps TRBD1 (5 bases). The V gene's germline CDR1 is SGHKS and CDR2 YYEKEE (reference sequence). The CDR3 totals 14 residues. Trimming removed 4 bases at V and 8 bases at J, with 18 bases between. Full variable domain (missing parts from reference TRBV5-5 and TRBJ1-2): DAGVTQSPTHLIKTRGQQVTLRCSPISGHKSVSWYQQVLGQGPQFIFQYYEKEERGRGNFPDRFSARQFPNYSSELNVNALLLGDSALYLCASSRDGPGRGYTFGSGTRLTVV.

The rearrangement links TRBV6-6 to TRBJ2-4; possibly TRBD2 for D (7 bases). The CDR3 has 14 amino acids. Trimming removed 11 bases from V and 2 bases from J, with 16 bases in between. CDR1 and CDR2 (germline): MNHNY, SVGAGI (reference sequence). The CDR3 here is CASKGGESKNIQYF. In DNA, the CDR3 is TGTGCCTCCAAGGGGGGGGAATCCAAAAACATTCAGTACTTC.

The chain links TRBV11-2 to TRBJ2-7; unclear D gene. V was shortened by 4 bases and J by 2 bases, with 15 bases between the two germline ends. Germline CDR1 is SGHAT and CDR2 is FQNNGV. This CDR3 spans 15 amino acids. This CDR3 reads CASSYGSSLAYEQYF. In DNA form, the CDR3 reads TGTGCCAGCAGCTACGGGTCCTCCCTAGCCTACGAGCAGTACTTC.

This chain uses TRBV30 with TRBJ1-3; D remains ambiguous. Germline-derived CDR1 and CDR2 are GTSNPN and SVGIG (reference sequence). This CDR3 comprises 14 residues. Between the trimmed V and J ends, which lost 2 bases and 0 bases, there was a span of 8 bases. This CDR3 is CAWSPSNSGNTIYF. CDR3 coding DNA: TGTGCCTGGAGTCCTAGTAACTCTGGAAACACCATATATTTT.

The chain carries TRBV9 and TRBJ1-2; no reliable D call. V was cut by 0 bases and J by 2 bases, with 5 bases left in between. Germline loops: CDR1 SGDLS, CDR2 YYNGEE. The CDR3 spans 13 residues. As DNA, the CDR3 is TGTGCCAGCAGCGTAGAGTTCAACTATGGCTACACCTTC. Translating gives CASSVEFNYGYTF.

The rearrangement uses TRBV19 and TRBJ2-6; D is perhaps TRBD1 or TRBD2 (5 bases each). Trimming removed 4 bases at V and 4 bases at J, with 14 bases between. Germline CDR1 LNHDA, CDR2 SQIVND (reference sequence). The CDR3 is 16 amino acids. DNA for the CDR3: TGTGCCAGTAGTACCCCCTACGGGGCCGGGGCCAACGTCCTGACTTTC. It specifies CASSTPYGAGANVLTF.

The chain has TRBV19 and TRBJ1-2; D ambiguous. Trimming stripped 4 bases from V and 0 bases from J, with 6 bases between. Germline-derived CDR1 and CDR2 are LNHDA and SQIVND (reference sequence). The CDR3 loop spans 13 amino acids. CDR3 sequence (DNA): TGTGCCAGTAGTACGGATGCTAACTATGGCTACACCTTC. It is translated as CASSTDANYGYTF.